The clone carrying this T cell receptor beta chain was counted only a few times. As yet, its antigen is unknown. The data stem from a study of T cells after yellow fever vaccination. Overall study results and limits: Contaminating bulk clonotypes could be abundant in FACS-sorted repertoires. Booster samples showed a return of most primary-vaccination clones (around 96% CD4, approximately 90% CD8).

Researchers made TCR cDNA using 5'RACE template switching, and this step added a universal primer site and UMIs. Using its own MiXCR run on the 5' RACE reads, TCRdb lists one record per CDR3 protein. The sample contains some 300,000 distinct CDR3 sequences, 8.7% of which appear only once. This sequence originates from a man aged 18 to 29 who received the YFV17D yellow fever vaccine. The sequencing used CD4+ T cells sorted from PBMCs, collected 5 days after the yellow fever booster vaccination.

The CDR3 reads CASSGFTGGGSTEAFF. The CDR3 DNA reads as TGTGCCAGCAGCGGCTTTACAGGGGGCGGGAGCACTGAAGCTTTCTTT. The chain carries TRBV7-9 and TRBJ1-1, with 9 bases identical to TRBD1. CDR1 is SEHNR and CDR2 is FQNEAQ in the germline V gene (reference sequence). The CDR3 is 16 residues long. V was clipped by 5 bases and J by 4 bases; unmatched bases: 11.